One sample yielded the 20 T cell receptor beta chains listed below, sequenced in a study of glioma-infiltrating T cells. Amplification of TCR alpha and beta CDR3 regions from RNA used iRepertoire nested multiplex PCR. One entry per CDR3 protein results from TCRdb running MiXCR on the multiplex PCR reads. Of more than 95,000 distinct CDR3 sequences in the sample, about 30% were seen once. Sequencing was done on a sample of glioma tissue, nonneoplastic brain tissue, or PBMCs (not recorded which). The receptors were gathered from a human donor with low-grade glioma or glioblastoma, undergoing nonglioma brain surgery, or in good health (not recorded which).

Only a few counts were recorded for this clonotype. The CDR3 does not end in the conserved phenylalanine or tryptophan, so this is likely a read error. The CDR3 sequence: CSARAPYQLTVYNEQFL. In DNA form, the CDR3 reads TGCAGTGCTAGGGCACCCTACCAACTCACAGTCTACAATGAGCAGTTCTTA. The chain recombines TRBV20-1 with TRBJ2-1; D is undetermined. Germline V CDR1 and CDR2: DFQATT, SNEGSKA (reference sequence). V was trimmed by 3 bases and J by 3 bases, leaving 21 bases between them. The CDR3 is 17 amino acids.

At least ten counts were recorded for this clonotype. The chain recombines TRBV4-3 with TRBJ2-1; 10 nucleotides agree with TRBD2. V was pared by 6 bases and J by 5 bases, with 7 bases of the junction left unmatched. The CDR3 is 15 amino acids. From germline, CDR1 is LGHNA and CDR2 YSLEER. The CDR3 loop is CASRPLAGAHNEQFF. In nucleotides, the CDR3 is TGCGCCAGCAGACCGCTAGCGGGGGCCCACAATGAGCAGTTCTTC.

The V gene is TRBV4-1, the J gene TRBJ2-1; 10 bases align to TRBD2. V lost 0 bases to trimming and J lost 2 bases; unmatched junction nucleotides: 4. Germline V CDR1 and CDR2: MGHRA, YSYEKL. This CDR3 has 17 residues. The CDR3 bases are TGCGCCAGCAGCCAAGAAGGAAGCGGGGGGGCCTACAATGAGCAGTTCTTC. Protein sequence: CASSQEGSGGAYNEQFF.

This clonotype was seen a few times. The chain combines TRBV7-3 with TRBJ2-1; 8 positions match TRBD2. Losses at the gene ends were 3 bases for V and 5 bases for J; bases not matched to a gene: 3. The CDR3 runs 14 residues. Per the germline V gene, CDR1 is SGHTA and CDR2 is FQGTGA. DNA for the CDR3: TGTGCCAGCAGCTTGGGACTAGGGGACAATGAGCAGTTCTTC. Translated, it gives CASSLGLGDNEQFF.

Worth noting for this clonotype: One junction end disagrees with the germline gene, perhaps due to a read error. The J gene is TRBJ2-1, the V gene TRBV12-3 or TRBV12-4; D might be TRBD2 (6 bases). This CDR3 has 12 residues. The CDR3 loop is CASSYGGYEKFF. The DNA of the CDR3 is TGTGCCAGCAGTTACGGGGGTTATGAGAAGTTCTTC.

About this clonotype itself: Mismatch with germline at one junction end may stem from a read error. V and J are TRBV7-2 and TRBJ2-5, with 8 nucleotides matching TRBD2. Germline CDR1 and CDR2: SGHTA and FQGNSA. This CDR3 is 14 amino acids long. CDR3 region: CASSYSGVQETKYF. CDR3 nucleotide sequence: TGTGCCAGCAGCTATAGCGGGGTCCAAGAGACCAAGTACTTC. The full variable domain, rest sourced from reference TRBV7-2 and TRBJ2-5, is GAGVSQSPSNKVTEKGKDVELRCDPISGHTALYWYRQSLGQGLEFLIYFQGNSAPDKSGLPSDRFSAERTGGSVSTLTIQRTQQEDSAVYLCASSYSGVQETKYFGPGTRLLVL.

The genes are TRBV18 and TRBJ2-1; 10 nucleotides agree with TRBD2. V was clipped by 3 bases and J by 7 bases; unmatched bases: 9. Looked up from germline, CDR1 is KGHSH and CDR2 is LQKENI. The CDR3 spans 16 residues. CDR3 DNA: TGTGCCAGCTCACCCTTAGCGGGGGGCTCTGGGAATGAGCAGTTCTTC. Encoded protein: CASSPLAGGSGNEQFF.

This clonotype was found many times. The chain couples TRBV6-4 to TRBJ1-1; the D is unclear. The CDR3 totals 14 residues. Germline V gene sequence: CDR1 MRHNA, CDR2 SNTAGT. V was trimmed by 0 bases and J by 1 base, leaving 6 bases between them. The CDR3 is CASSDSNRNTEAFF. DNA for the CDR3: TGTGCCAGCAGTGACTCGAACCGGAACACTGAAGCTTTCTTT.

On this clonotype: One end of the junction fails to match germline, which may point to a read error. The chain combines TRBV7-9 with TRBJ2-5; no clear D. The germline V gene encodes CDR1 SEHNR and CDR2 FQNEAQ (reference sequence). The CDR3 is made up of 15 amino acids. The CDR3 reads CASSRGPTAQETEYF. The CDR3 DNA is TGTGCCAGCAGTCGAGGACCAACCGCTCAAGAGACCGAGTACTTC.

With respect to this clonotype: Possible read error: a much larger clone is one base away. This chain joins TRBV20-1 and TRBJ2-3; D is ambiguous. This CDR3 has 15 amino acids. The germline V gene encodes CDR1 DFQATT and CDR2 SNEGSKA (reference sequence). CDR3 DNA: TGCTGTGCCCTTTCATGGGGTTCCGGCACAGATACGCAGTATTTT. Translating gives CCALSWGSGTDTQYF.

The DNA for the CDR3 is TGTGCCAGTAGTATCCGCCCGGAGGCTGGATTATTCTACGAGCAGTACTTC. It yields the protein CASSIRPEAGLFYEQYF. This rearrangement joins TRBV19 to TRBJ2-7; perhaps TRBD2 as D (5 bases). Trimming cost V 3 bases and J 3 bases, with 21 bases left between them. CDR3 length equals 17 residues. The germline V gene has CDR1 LNHDA and CDR2 SQIVND (reference sequence).

This clonotype was detected many times. The chain recombines TRBV6-1 with TRBJ1-5, with TRBD1 identical over 9 bases. The V segment lost 6 bases and the J segment 2 bases; nucleotides outside the gene matches: 2. Germline CDR1 is MNHNS and CDR2 is SASEGT. The CDR3 loop spans 14 amino acids. The CDR3 bases are TGTGCCAGCAGGCGGACAGGGGGCAATCAGCCCCAGCATTTT. It translates to CASRRTGGNQPQHF.

There are many counts of this clonotype. The V and J genes are TRBV20-1 and TRBJ2-7; D is possibly TRBD1 or TRBD2 (7 bases each). The CDR3 is made up of 15 amino acids. Trimming shortened V by 6 bases and J by 4 bases, and 22 bases separated the two germline ends. Germline CDR1 DFQATT, CDR2 SNEGSKA (reference sequence). The CDR3 sequence: CSANPRTGAGYEQYF. CDR3 DNA sequence: TGCAGTGCCAACCCAAGGACAGGAGCGGGATACGAGCAGTACTTC.

J is TRBJ1-6 and V is TRBV6-1; no firm D call. The germline CDR1 and CDR2 sequences are MNHNS and SASEGT. There are 14 residues in the CDR3. V was clipped by 3 bases and J by 10 bases, with 13 bases between them. The CDR3 protein is CASSEGVGRSPLHF. The CDR3 region has the DNA TGTGCCAGCAGTGAGGGCGTGGGCCGGTCACCCCTCCACTTT.

Concerning this clonotype: Just one base apart from a much larger clone, this may be a read error. The chain couples TRBV3-1 to TRBJ1-4, with D possibly being TRBD1 (5 bases). The CDR3 runs to 14 residues. In germline, CDR1 is LGHDT, CDR2 YNNKEL (reference sequence). CDR3 DNA sequence: TGTGCCAGCAGCCGAAGTGGGGCGAATGAAAAACTGCTTTTT. Residues: CASSRSGANEKLLF.

Notes on this clonotype: A much larger clone sits a single nucleotide away, making a read error possible. This rearrangement joins TRBV20-1 to TRBJ2-1; D is unclear. The CDR3 runs 14 residues. Per the germline V gene, CDR1 is DFQATT and CDR2 is SNEGSKA (reference sequence). Between the trimmed V and J ends, which lost 2 bases and 3 bases, there was a span of 11 bases. The CDR3 coding sequence is TGCAGTGCTAGAAGCCCTCTTTTCTACAATGAGCAGTTCTTC. It is translated as CSARSPLFYNEQFF.

This clonotype was counted between two and nine times. The CDR3, as DNA: TGTGCCAGCAGCTTGCGACCTGGAAGGGACACTGAAGCTTTCTTT. It yields the protein CASSLRPGRDTEAFF. J is TRBJ1-1 and V is TRBV5-6; no clear D. Germline V CDR1 and CDR2: SGHDT, YYEEEE. The V gene lost 1 base and the J gene lost 3 bases, with 13 bases spanning the gap. The CDR3 spans 15 residues. The entire variable domain, with the rest obtained from reference TRBV5-6 and TRBJ1-1, is as follows: DAGVTQSPTHLIKTRGQQVTLRCSPKSGHDTVSWYQQALGQGPQFIFQYYEEEERQRGNFPDRFSGHQFPNYSSELNVNALLLGDSALYLCASSLRPGRDTEAFFGQGTRLTVV.

Ten or more counts support this clonotype. The genes are TRBV27 and TRBJ2-7; D may be TRBD2 (7 bases). Trimming stripped 0 bases from V and 2 bases from J, with 17 bases between. The CDR3 sequence is 17 residues long. From germline, CDR1 is MNHEY and CDR2 SMNVEV (reference sequence). For the CDR3, the DNA is TGTGCCAGCAGTTTATCGATAACCCGGGGGGCGACCTACGAGCAGTACTTC. Amino acids: CASSLSITRGATYEQYF.

This clonotype was recorded a few times. The chain recombines TRBV5-1 with TRBJ2-5; D may be TRBD1 or TRBD2 (5 bases each). The V gene lost 0 bases and the J gene lost 4 bases, with 10 bases spanning the gap. This CDR3 region has 14 residues. The V gene's germline CDR1 is SGHRS and CDR2 YFSETQ. The CDR3 sequence is CASSLVPRGETQYF. CDR3 coding DNA: TGCGCCAGCAGCTTGGTCCCGAGGGGAGAGACCCAGTACTTC.

This clonotype was recorded at least ten times. This chain joins TRBV27 and TRBJ2-7; D may correspond to TRBD1 or TRBD2 (5 bases each). The V end was cut by 5 bases, the J end by 2 bases, with 10 bases between. The CDR3 runs to 13 residues. Germline loops: CDR1 MNHEY, CDR2 SMNVEV (reference sequence). The chain's CDR3 is CASSPGRAYEQYF. The DNA for the CDR3 is TGTGCCAGCAGTCCGGGGCGGGCCTACGAGCAGTACTTC.